This T cell receptor beta chain was recorded in a study of PD-L1 blockade in urothelial cancer. Germline trimming cut 0 bases from V and 3 bases from J; bases unmatched to any gene: 4. Germline V gives CDR1 SGHTA, CDR2 FQGNSA. The CDR3 is 15 residues long. Turning to this clone: What it recognizes is unknown.

Time point indicated: pretreatment peripheral blood. Profiling relied on immunoSEQ multiplex PCR, and the TCRdb table lists in-frame clones only, not all of them. The table lists more than 90,000 clones, more than 75% of them singletons. Notes on the study in general: Patients with below-median pretreatment blood clonality survived longer. It was durable-benefit patients whose tumor-associated blood clones expanded more at 3 weeks.

The TCR originated in a man between 60 and 75 years old with urothelial cancer. This material consisted of PBMCs, taken around atezolizumab (anti-PD-L1) treatment. The J gene is TRBJ2-7, the V gene TRBV7-2; TRBD1 matches at 8 bases. This CDR3 is CASSLAGQAFYEQYF. For the CDR3, the DNA is TGTGCCAGCAGCTTAGCGGGACAGGCCTTCTACGAGCAGTACTTC.